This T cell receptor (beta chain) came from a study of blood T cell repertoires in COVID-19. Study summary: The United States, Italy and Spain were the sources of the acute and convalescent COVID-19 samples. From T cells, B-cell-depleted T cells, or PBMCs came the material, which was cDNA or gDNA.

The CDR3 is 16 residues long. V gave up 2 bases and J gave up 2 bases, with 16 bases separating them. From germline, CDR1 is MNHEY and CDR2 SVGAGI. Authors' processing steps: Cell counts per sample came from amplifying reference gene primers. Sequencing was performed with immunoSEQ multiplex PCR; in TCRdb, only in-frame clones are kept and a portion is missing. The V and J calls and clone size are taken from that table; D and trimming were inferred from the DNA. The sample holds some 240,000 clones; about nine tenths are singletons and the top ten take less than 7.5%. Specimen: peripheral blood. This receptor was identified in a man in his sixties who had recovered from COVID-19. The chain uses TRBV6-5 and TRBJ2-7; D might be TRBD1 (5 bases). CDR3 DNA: TGTGCCAGCAGTTACCCGGCCGTGGGGCCCGCCTACGAGCAGTACTTC. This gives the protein CASSYPAVGPAYEQYF.